This is a list of T cell receptor beta chains from one sample in a study of cytomegalovirus exposure and HLA in healthy donors. Sequencing was performed with immunoSEQ multiplex PCR; in TCRdb, only in-frame clones are kept and a portion is missing. The data show some 200,000 clones, with roughly 80% seen just once and about 2.9% held by the top ten. Sample: PBMCs. The receptors here all came from a female donor in good health and CMV-seronegative. The conserved cysteine and the conserved F or W are not part of the CDR3 here.

CDR3,V,J
ASSLGTGGQETQY,TRBV6-5,TRBJ2-5
ASSLRRTGELF,TRBV27,TRBJ2-2
ASSPQTSGRWEQY,TRBV7-8,TRBJ2-7
ASSLMGQGGSDTQY,TRBV7-2,TRBJ2-3
ASSGQTSGRTGELF,TRBV10-1,TRBJ2-2
ASHGTDLAKNIQY,TRBV27,TRBJ2-4
AWSRDRGLISNQPQH,TRBV30,TRBJ1-5
ASSSGQGYNEKLF,TRBV13,TRBJ1-4
ASSLRSSFSYEQY,TRBV7-2,TRBJ2-7
ATSRPGQRMNTEAF,TRBV15,TRBJ1-1
ASSQSLLPEINEKLF,TRBV23-1,TRBJ1-4
ASQEPGTGVGSPLH,TRBV28,TRBJ1-6
ASSSGGTGELF,TRBV28,TRBJ2-2
ASSTGSPSYEQY,TRBV27,TRBJ2-7
ASSTGLAIDEQF,TRBV7-3,TRBJ2-1
ASSFPTGLPRY,TRBV28,TRBJ2-7
AIRGERLDTHEQY,TRBV10-3,TRBJ2-7
ASSTTDNLREETQY,TRBV28,TRBJ2-5
ASSPPQGGANEKLF,TRBV7-9,TRBJ1-4
ASSATSGSYNEQF,TRBV19,TRBJ2-1
AISDRDTGFGELF,TRBV10-3,TRBJ2-2
ASSSLTGAGEKLF,TRBV11-2,TRBJ1-4
ASSPQVIGRGAKNIQY,TRBV28,TRBJ2-4
ASSQGGQISYEQY,TRBV7-2,TRBJ2-7
ASSPWTASYEQY,TRBV6-5,TRBJ2-7
ARSLLAF,TRBV5-3,TRBJ1-1
ASSANRNTEAF,TRBV19,TRBJ1-1
ASTSSDRQAF,TRBV6-5,TRBJ1-1
ATSRDSTGTKQPQH,TRBV15,TRBJ1-5
ASSLGLHTDTQY,TRBV7-2,TRBJ2-3
ASRGAGELF,TRBV19,TRBJ2-2
ASSFSSRRDAWDSPLH,TRBV7-8,TRBJ1-6
ASRPAGPAYEQY,TRBV28,TRBJ2-7
ASSPLGGDSNQPQH,TRBV18,TRBJ1-5
ASSRGTGEGNTIY,TRBV5-1,TRBJ1-3
ASSGQGVETGELF,TRBV6-4,TRBJ2-2
AWSPSAEKLF,TRBV30,TRBJ1-4
ASSPGTVNYGYT,TRBV5-1,TRBJ1-2
ASSTHRGPDNSPLH,TRBV5-1,TRBJ1-6
ASSLKTGGGTEAF,TRBV7-9,TRBJ1-1
ASSRTGDPYGYT,TRBV21-1,TRBJ1-2
ASSLPRTTDTQY,TRBV13,TRBJ2-3
ASSLEAGDETQY,TRBV5-1,TRBJ2-5
ASRQYNEQF,TRBV6-5,TRBJ2-1
ATSSTGYNQPQH,TRBV15,TRBJ1-5
ASNRDSVDGYT,TRBV28,TRBJ1-2
ASSLSGGASYEQY,TRBV27,TRBJ2-7
ASSPKGRGGFLGGYT,TRBV27,TRBJ1-2
ASSSRDSDTEAF,TRBV5-1,TRBJ1-1
ASSLFRRAANQPQH,TRBV7-8,TRBJ1-5
ASRDPGLASYEQY,TRBV6-4,TRBJ2-7
ASSIGTGRGYGYT,TRBV7-9,TRBJ1-2